Below are 25 T cell receptor beta chains sequenced from a single sample in a study of shared clonotypes between healthy human individuals. Here immunoSEQ multiplex PCR was the method, and the copy in TCRdb shows in-frame clones only, minus some. Among 640,000 or so clones, roughly 70% were seen once, and the ten largest hold less than 2%. The specimen was memory CD4+ T cells sorted from blood. Specified subset: CD45RA-negative fraction. The source is a woman aged 25-40 years in good health.

The chain has TRBV2 and TRBJ2-1; 11 nucleotides line up with TRBD2. The CDR3 is 15 amino acids. The V and J ends lost 8 bases and 5 bases, in that order; junction bases with no gene match: 8. CDR1 and CDR2 (germline): SNHLY, FYNNEI. CDR3: CASVKGTSGNNEQFF. CDR3 in DNA: TGTGCCAGCGTTAAAGGGACTAGCGGAAACAATGAGCAGTTCTTC.

The rearrangement links TRBV7-9 to TRBJ2-1; either TRBD1 or TRBD2 may fit D (6 bases each). The V and J ends lost 5 bases and 0 bases respectively, with 14 bases between them. This CDR3 region has 16 residues. In germline, CDR1 is SEHNR, CDR2 FQNEAQ (reference sequence). CDR3 nucleotide sequence: TGTGCCAGCAGCAAGGCCGCGGGACACTCCTACAATGAGCAGTTCTTC. Protein: CASSKAAGHSYNEQFF. Complete variable domain (other parts from reference TRBV7-9 and TRBJ2-1): DTGVSQNPRHKITKRGQNVTFRCDPISEHNRLYWYRQTLGQGPEFLTYFQNEAQLEKSRLLSDRFSAERPKGSFSTLEIQRTEQGDSAMYLCASSKAAGHSYNEQFFGPGTRLTVL.

V and J are TRBV19 and TRBJ2-1; D call uncertain. CDR1 is LNHDA, CDR2 SQIVND, per germline (reference sequence). There are 16 residues in the CDR3. V lost 2 bases to trimming and J lost 7 bases, with 18 bases between them. CDR3 region: CASSIRANVVWNEQFF. CDR3 DNA: TGTGCCAGTAGTATACGAGCGAACGTGGTTTGGAATGAGCAGTTCTTC.

This clone appeared a single time. The V and J genes are TRBV5-1 and TRBJ2-6, with 7 bases identical to TRBD1. Germline V gene lookup returns CDR1 SGHRS and CDR2 YFSETQ. The CDR3 is made up of 14 amino acids. V was pared by 5 bases and J by 13 bases, with 12 bases of the junction left unmatched. This CDR3 reads CASRTGTEGLVLTF. DNA of the CDR3: TGCGCCAGCAGAACTGGGACAGAGGGGTTGGTCCTGACTTTC.

The chain combines TRBV7-7 with TRBJ2-1, with D possibly TRBD2 on 5 matching bases. The CDR3 spans 14 residues. Germline CDR1 is SSHAT and CDR2 is FNYEAQ (reference sequence). Deletions cut 3 bases from V and 5 bases from J, with 11 bases between. The CDR3 DNA is TGTGCCAGCAGCTTGAGGGAGACGAACAATGAGCAGTTCTTC. It specifies CASSLRETNNEQFF.

A single count supports this clone. The chain combines TRBV19 with TRBJ2-1; D not certain. V lost 3 bases and J 0 bases, leaving 9 bases between the germline ends. The CDR3 covers 15 residues. The germline gives CDR1 LNHDA, CDR2 SQIVND (reference sequence). The CDR3 sequence is CASSISANSYNEQFF. CDR3 in DNA: TGTGCCAGTAGTATTTCGGCAAACTCCTACAATGAGCAGTTCTTC. Full variable domain (missing parts from reference TRBV19 and TRBJ2-1): DGGITQSPKYLFRKEGQNVTLSCEQNLNHDAMYWYRQDPGQGLRLIYYSQIVNDFQKGDIAEGYSVSREKKESFPLTVTSAQKNPTAFYLCASSISANSYNEQFFGPGTRLTVL.

The V and J genes are TRBV19 and TRBJ2-2, with D hard to call. V dropped 7 bases and J dropped 2 bases, with 8 bases sitting between them. Germline CDR1 reads LNHDA; CDR2 reads SQIVND (reference sequence). CDR3 size: 13 residues. The CDR3 nucleotides read TGTGCCAGTATTACAGCAAACACCGGGGAGCTGTTTTTT. It specifies CASITANTGELFF.

The rearrangement joins TRBV11-2 to TRBJ2-7, with TRBD1 as a possible D gene (6 bases). The CDR3 sequence is 15 residues long. Germline CDR1 SGHAT, CDR2 FQNNGV. Trimming pared 4 bases from V and 0 bases from J, leaving 13 bases between. For the CDR3, the DNA is TGTGCCAGCAGCTCATACAGGGCGACCTCCTACGAGCAGTACTTC. Translating gives CASSSYRATSYEQYF.

The chain recombines TRBV5-4 with TRBJ2-1, with 7 bases identical to TRBD1. The germline V gene has CDR1 SGHNT and CDR2 YYREEE (reference sequence). The CDR3 runs to 16 residues. Trimming took 6 bases from V and 3 from J; bases not matched to a gene: 12. The CDR3 nucleotides are TGTGCCAGCATGGGGAGAGGGGGACAGAGCTACAATGAGCAGTTCTTC. It encodes CASMGRGGQSYNEQFF.

There are many counts of this clone. The chain joins TRBV27 to TRBJ2-5; 8 positions match TRBD1. The CDR3 is made up of 16 amino acids. Germline V gene data show CDR1 as MNHEY and CDR2 as SMNVEV (reference sequence). The junction had 10 bases not matched to a gene; V was cut back by 5 bases and J by 2 bases. CDR3 amino acids: CASSQRTGWGQETQYF. CDR3 sequence (DNA): TGTGCCAGCAGTCAACGGACAGGGTGGGGGCAAGAGACCCAGTACTTC.

This clone was recorded once. This rearrangement joins TRBV18 to TRBJ1-2; 8 nucleotides agree with TRBD1. CDR1 and CDR2 from the germline V gene are KGHSH and LQKENI. The trim removed 8 bases at V and 8 bases at J, leaving 10 bases unmatched. The CDR3 contains 13 residues. Here the CDR3 reads CASPKQGVGGYTF. The DNA for the CDR3 is TGTGCCAGCCCGAAACAGGGGGTTGGGGGCTACACCTTC.

The chain recombines TRBV28 with TRBJ1-4; 10 positions match TRBD1. This CDR3 has 15 amino acids. J lost 7 bases, V lost 7 bases, and 9 bases had no gene match. CDR1 MDHEN and CDR2 SYDVKM come from the germline V gene. For the CDR3, the DNA is TGTGCCAGCACTACCCAGACAGGGGGCAGTGAAAAACTGTTTTTT. It is translated as CASTTQTGGSEKLFF.

The chain uses TRBV7-9 and TRBJ2-5; the D gene is possibly TRBD2 (5 bases). The CDR3 contains 12 residues. CDR1 is SEHNR and CDR2 is FQNEAQ in the germline V gene (reference sequence). The V and J ends lost 2 bases and 9 bases respectively, with 10 bases between them. CDR3 DNA sequence: TGTGCCAGCAGCTTACAGGAGGCGTCCCAGTACTTC. Translating it yields CASSLQEASQYF.

This sequence joins TRBV5-1 and TRBJ1-1; 8 bases are a match to TRBD1. Germline CDR1 reads SGHRS; CDR2 reads YFSETQ. The CDR3 is made up of 14 amino acids. V was pared by 2 bases and J by 4 bases, with 4 bases of the junction left unmatched. The CDR3: CASSFGQGATEAFF. Written as DNA, the CDR3 is TGCGCCAGCAGCTTTGGTCAGGGGGCCACTGAAGCTTTCTTT.

The CDR3 DNA sequence: TGTGCCATCAGTGATCGACTAGCGGGAGTTAACGATGAGCAGTTCTTC. Its translation: CAISDRLAGVNDEQFF. V usage is TRBV10-3 and J usage is TRBJ2-1; the match to TRBD2 covers 12 bases. The CDR3 runs to 16 residues. Germline V gene data show CDR1 as ENHRY and CDR2 as SYGVKD. V shed 3 bases and J 8 bases; nucleotides not matched to a gene: 8.

The chain employs TRBV5-1 and TRBJ1-1; TRBD1 aligns across 8 bases. V lost 4 bases to trimming and J lost 1 base; unmatched junction nucleotides: 3. CDR3 length equals 14 residues. Per germline, CDR1 SGHRS and CDR2 YFSETQ. The CDR3 DNA follows: TGCGCCAGCAGCCCTGGACAGGGGAACACTGAAGCTTTCTTT. This encodes CASSPGQGNTEAFF.

This clone appeared a few times. V is TRBV7-9 and J is TRBJ1-1; tentatively, D is TRBD1 (6 bases). The CDR3 spans 14 residues. The V end was cut by 6 bases, the J end by 1 base, with 12 bases between. Germline V gives CDR1 SEHNR, CDR2 FQNEAQ (reference sequence). CDR3 sequence reads: CASSQDRANTEAFF. CDR3 coding DNA: TGTGCCAGCAGTCAGGACAGAGCGAACACTGAAGCTTTCTTT.

The rearrangement uses TRBV19 and TRBJ2-4, with D unresolved. Per germline, CDR1 LNHDA and CDR2 SQIVND (reference sequence). V dropped 5 bases and J dropped 0 bases, with 17 bases sitting between them. CDR3 length equals 17 residues. The DNA for the CDR3 is TGTGCCAGTAGTCCCTACGTGAGTCTGGTAGCCAAAAACATTCAGTACTTC. This gives the protein CASSPYVSLVAKNIQYF.

In this sample, this clone turned up once. The chain carries TRBV5-4 and TRBJ2-7; D possibly corresponds to TRBD1 (5 bases). V was cut by 4 bases and J by 2 bases, with 13 bases left in between. This CDR3 region has 14 residues. The V gene's germline CDR1 is SGHNT and CDR2 YYREEE (reference sequence). CDR3 in DNA: TGTGCCAGCAGCGCCTTGACAGTCCCCTACGAGCAGTACTTC. Translating it yields CASSALTVPYEQYF.

This chain joins TRBV5-1 and TRBJ2-1; D possibly corresponds to TRBD1 (5 bases). Germline CDR1 and CDR2: SGHRS and YFSETQ. Trimming stripped 4 bases from V and 8 bases from J, with 22 bases between. This CDR3 spans 16 amino acids. The CDR3 region is CASSPGRVGIQDEQFF. CDR3 in DNA: TGCGCCAGCAGCCCGGGTAGGGTGGGAATACAGGATGAGCAGTTCTTC.

Comments on this clone: Other DNA sequences within the sample encode an identical CDR3. The V call is TRBV30, the J call TRBJ2-7, with 9 bases matching TRBD2. Germline lookup yields CDR1 GTSNPN and CDR2 SVGIG (reference sequence). This CDR3 is 12 amino acids long. Trimming took 5 bases from V and 5 from J; bases not matched to a gene: 4. The CDR3 region is CAWGGRAHEQYF. In nucleotides, the CDR3 is TGTGCCTGGGGCGGGAGGGCGCACGAGCAGTACTTC.

The chain recombines TRBV19 with TRBJ1-3; D gene ambiguous. The V end was cut by 5 bases, the J end by 9 bases, with 17 bases between. Germline lookup yields CDR1 LNHDA and CDR2 SQIVND (reference sequence). CDR3 length: 14 residues. In DNA form, the CDR3 reads TGTGCCAGTAGTTCCGGGTACGAGGCTGGCACCATATATTTT. Protein sequence: CASSSGYEAGTIYF.

V and J are TRBV11-3 and TRBJ2-4; D may be TRBD2 (5 bases). CDR1 and CDR2 from the germline V gene are SGHNT and YENEEA. V lost 1 base to trimming and J lost 8 bases, with 9 bases between them. CDR3 length equals 13 residues. The CDR3 sequence: CASSLGGSDIQYF. CDR3 sequence (DNA): TGTGCCAGCAGCTTAGGAGGGAGTGACATTCAGTACTTC.

The gene calls are TRBV28 and TRBJ2-7, with 7 bases lining up with TRBD2. Per germline, CDR1 MDHEN and CDR2 SYDVKM. J was trimmed by 4 bases and V by 3 bases; bases with no gene match: 9. CDR3 length: 15 residues. CDR3 coding DNA: TGTGCCAGCAGTTTGCCCGGGGAGGGGTTGTACGAGCAGTACTTC. Translation gives CASSLPGEGLYEQYF. Full variable domain (rest looked up from reference TRBV28 and TRBJ2-7): DVKVTQSSRYLVKRTGEKVFLECVQDMDHENMFWYRQDPGLGLRLIYFSYDVKMKEKGDIPEGYSVSREKKERFSLILESASTNQTSMYLCASSLPGEGLYEQYFGPGTRLTVT.

The CDR3 DNA reads as TGTGCCAGCAGCTCGGCGACCGGAGTCTACCAAGAGACCCAGTACTTC. Encoded protein: CASSSATGVYQETQYF. The chain joins TRBV11-2 to TRBJ2-5; the D is unclear. The CDR3 is made up of 16 amino acids. The germline V gene encodes CDR1 SGHAT and CDR2 FQNNGV. Between the trimmed V and J ends, which lost 4 bases and 0 bases, there was a span of 15 bases.